The 28 T cell receptor beta chains below were found in one sample sequenced in a study of T cell responses to AZD1222 COVID-19 vaccine. Method: immunoSEQ multiplex PCR; TCRdb's copy keeps in-frame clones and lacks some. The data contain over 150,000 clones, roughly 90% of them seen just once; the ten biggest clones take up approximately 20%. The sample consisted of peripheral blood, taken on day 0 of AZD1222 vaccination. The receptors shown here come from an adult in good health.

This clone was observed a single time. This rearrangement joins TRBV5-6 to TRBJ1-1; no firm D call. Germline assignment: CDR1 SGHDT and CDR2 YYEEEE. V lost 2 bases and J 3 bases, leaving 8 bases between the germline ends. The CDR3 has 13 residues. The chain's CDR3 is CASSFSRHTEAFF. The CDR3 bases are TGTGCCAGCAGCTTCTCCAGGCACACTGAAGCTTTCTTT.

The J gene is TRBJ1-4, the V gene TRBV18; no clear D. The CDR3 runs 17 residues. The germline V and J ends were trimmed by 3 bases and 0 bases, with 14 bases remaining between them. The germline gives CDR1 KGHSH, CDR2 LQKENI. The CDR3 nucleotides read TGTGCCAGCTCACCCAATGACGGTGGGACAACTAATGAAAAACTGTTTTTT. It encodes CASSPNDGGTTNEKLFF.

Written as DNA, the CDR3 is TGTGCCACCAGTGTATCAGGTATCGAGCAGTACTTC. Protein: CATSVSGIEQYF. The gene calls are TRBV24-1 and TRBJ2-7; D is undetermined. Looked up from germline, CDR1 is KGHDR and CDR2 is SFDVKD. CDR3 length equals 12 residues. V gave up 5 bases and J gave up 6 bases, with 10 bases separating them.

This chain uses TRBV3-1 (or the pseudogene TRBV3-2) with TRBJ2-3; no clear D. The CDR3 length is 15 residues. V lost 0 bases and J lost 0, with 7 bases in between. Germline lookup yields CDR1 LGHDT and CDR2 YNNKEL (reference sequence). In DNA, the CDR3 is TGTGCCAGCAGCCAAGACCCCATTAGCACAGATACGCAGTATTTT. It codes for CASSQDPISTDTQYF.

This sequence joins TRBV6-5 and TRBJ2-5; D ambiguous. Trimming left V 8 bases short and J 3 bases short, with 7 bases between. Germline CDR1 reads MNHEY; CDR2 reads SVGAGI. This CDR3 has 11 residues. In DNA, the CDR3 is TGTGCCAGCGGGCCTGAAGAGACCCAGTACTTC. This codes for CASGPEETQYF.

This clone has a handful of counts. The chain uses TRBV6-5 and TRBJ2-7, with 9 nucleotides matching TRBD1. The J segment lost 7 bases and the V segment lost 6 bases, leaving 10 bases of the junction unmatched. The length of the CDR3 is 14 residues. CDR1 is MNHEY, CDR2 SVGAGI, per germline. In DNA form, the CDR3 reads TGTGCCAGCAGACATCGACAGGGGGGAGATGAGCAGTACTTC. Encoded protein: CASRHRQGGDEQYF.

V usage is TRBV7-9 and J usage is TRBJ1-5; D gene uncertain. Trimming stripped 6 bases from V and 3 bases from J, with 9 bases between. CDR3 length: 13 amino acids. Per the germline V gene, CDR1 is SEHNR and CDR2 is FQNEAQ (reference sequence). CDR3 sequence (DNA): TGTGCCAGCAGGGATGGGGACAATCAGCCCCAGCATTTT. The encoded protein is CASRDGDNQPQHF.

J is TRBJ2-7 and V is TRBV10-3; 9 positions match TRBD1. This CDR3 is 15 amino acids long. Germline-derived CDR1 and CDR2 are ENHRY and SYGVKD. The ends lost 5 bases at V and 4 bases at J; junction bases unmatched: 9. In DNA form, the CDR3 reads TGTGCCATCAGTACGGGACAGGGCTCATCGTACGAGCAGTACTTC. As protein: CAISTGQGSSYEQYF.

This clone was recorded a few times. The rearrangement joins TRBV7-3 to TRBJ2-1; 11 bases are a match to TRBD1. This CDR3 is built from 14 residues. V trimming: 5 bases; J trimming: 8 bases; junction bases outside the gene matches: 5. Looked up from germline, CDR1 is SGHTA and CDR2 is FQGTGA. The CDR3 DNA is TGTGCCAGCAGCCGGGACAGGGGGTTCTATGAGCAGTTCTTC. Translation gives CASSRDRGFYEQFF.

The chain combines TRBV18 with TRBJ1-5; the D is unclear. The germline CDR1 and CDR2 sequences are KGHSH and LQKENI. V was cut by 6 bases and J by 7 bases, with 19 bases left in between. CDR3 length: 15 residues. CDR3 in DNA: TGTGCCAGCTCGCCATGGTTCGGGGAGGAGCAGCCCCAGCATTTT. It codes for CASSPWFGEEQPQHF.

CDR3 amino acids: CASSIQRNYGYTF. The DNA for the CDR3 is TGTGCCAGCAGCATTCAGCGTAACTATGGCTACACCTTC. This chain links TRBV2 with TRBJ1-2; D not resolved. The CDR3 has 13 amino acids. Germline CDR1 is SNHLY and CDR2 is FYNNEI. Trimming left V 6 bases short and J 1 base short, with 9 bases between. Using reference TRBV2 and TRBJ1-2 for the parts outside the CDR3, the full variable domain is EPEVTQTPSHQVTQMGQEVILRCVPISNHLYFYWYRQILGQKVEFLVSFYNNEISEKSEIFDDQFSVERPDGSNFTLKIRSTKLEDSAMYFCASSIQRNYGYTFGSGTRLTVV.

J is TRBJ1-1 and V is TRBV2; D gene uncertain. V was trimmed by 7 bases and J by 1 base, leaving 13 bases between them. This CDR3 is 14 amino acids long. Germline CDR1 is SNHLY and CDR2 is FYNNEI. The CDR3 DNA is TGTGCCAGCACCGAGAGGCAGAGGAACACTGAAGCTTTCTTT. Its protein is CASTERQRNTEAFF.

CDR3 in DNA: TGTGCCAGCAGTTACTCGGTGCAAGCCGGGGAGCTGTTTTTT. Translating gives CASSYSVQAGELFF. The chain employs TRBV6-5 and TRBJ2-2; D not resolved. The CDR3 is 14 amino acids. Looked up from germline, CDR1 is MNHEY and CDR2 is SVGAGI. Trimming left V 0 bases short and J 6 bases short, with 8 bases between.

The chain combines TRBV9 with TRBJ1-2; weak D call: TRBD1 (6 bases). The V gene's germline CDR1 is SGDLS and CDR2 YYNGEE. V lost 6 bases and J lost 0, with 15 bases in between. This CDR3 contains 15 residues. The CDR3 sequence is CASTLRDTANYGYTF. CDR3 bases: TGTGCCAGCACCCTCCGGGACACAGCTAACTATGGCTACACCTTC.

The chain links TRBV28 to TRBJ2-2; no clear D gene. Trimming stripped 7 bases from V and 1 base from J, with 13 bases between. The CDR3 covers 15 residues. From germline, CDR1 is MDHEN and CDR2 SYDVKM. The CDR3 region is CASKWARWNTGELFF. The CDR3 nucleotides are TGTGCCAGCAAGTGGGCTAGATGGAACACCGGGGAGCTGTTTTTT.

This chain joins TRBV28 and TRBJ2-7, with D possibly TRBD2 on 6 matching bases. Germline CDR1 reads MDHEN; CDR2 reads SYDVKM. V lost 4 bases to trimming and J lost 1 base, with 11 bases between them. CDR3 length: 14 amino acids. In DNA, the CDR3 is TGTGCCAGCAGTTGGAGGGGTGGTTCCTACGAGCAGTACTTC. Its protein is CASSWRGGSYEQYF.

This chain uses TRBV19 with TRBJ1-2; TRBD1 matches 9 bases. The CDR3 is 16 residues long. Germline CDR1 is LNHDA and CDR2 is SQIVND (reference sequence). The V and J ends lost 7 bases and 8 bases, in that order; junction bases with no gene match: 17. The CDR3 DNA sequence: TGTGCCAGTACCCCAAAATTGGGACAGGGTGTTTTAGGCTACACCTTC. Its translation: CASTPKLGQGVLGYTF.

About this clone itself: The junction and the germline gene differ at one end; a read error may be behind it. DNA of the CDR3: TGTGCCAGCAGCTTATTTCGGGGCAGATCCACCTTC. Amino acid sequence: CASSLFRGRSTF. The genes are TRBV7-9 and TRBJ2-7; D assignment may be TRBD1 or TRBD2 (5 bases each). In germline, CDR1 is SEHNR, CDR2 FQNEAQ (reference sequence). The CDR3 is 12 amino acids.

The rearrangement joins TRBV2 to TRBJ1-4, with a tentative D call TRBD1 (5 bases). This CDR3 region has 10 residues. The V end was cut by 11 bases, the J end by 14 bases, with 15 bases between. Germline CDR1 is SNHLY and CDR2 is FYNNEI. In DNA form, the CDR3 reads TGTGCCTCTGGTGGGGGATTGCTGTTTTTT. Translation gives CASGGGLLFF. The whole variable domain, remainder taken from reference TRBV2 and TRBJ1-4, is EPEVTQTPSHQVTQMGQEVILRCVPISNHLYFYWYRQILGQKVEFLVSFYNNEISEKSEIFDDQFSVERPDGSNFTLKIRSTKLEDSAMYFCASGGGLLFFGSGTQLSVL.

This chain joins TRBV18 and TRBJ1-1; no firm D call. The CDR3 loop spans 17 amino acids. Trimming stripped 1 base from V and 0 bases from J, with 15 bases between. Germline V lookup: CDR1 KGHSH, CDR2 LQKENI. The CDR3 DNA is TGTGCCAGCTCACCACGGCAAGGGAGAGGCATGAACACTGAAGCTTTCTTT. Translating gives CASSPRQGRGMNTEAFF.

There are a few counts of this clone. J is TRBJ2-7 and V is TRBV19, with unresolved D. This CDR3 region has 13 residues. CDR1 LNHDA and CDR2 SQIVND come from the germline V gene (reference sequence). V was clipped by 4 bases and J by 7 bases, with 14 bases between them. CDR3 bases: TGTGCCAGTAGTACCCGGAGTGGCGTGGAGCAGTACTTC. Protein sequence: CASSTRSGVEQYF.

The V call is TRBV6-5, the J call TRBJ1-5; the D is unclear. Germline CDR1 reads MNHEY; CDR2 reads SVGAGI. The length of the CDR3 is 15 residues. Trimming removed 2 bases from V and 2 bases from J, with 10 bases in between. The CDR3 here is CASSYEDVGNQPQHF. CDR3 coding DNA: TGTGCCAGCAGTTACGAGGACGTCGGCAATCAGCCCCAGCATTTT.

In its sample, this clone was seen once. The gene calls are TRBV7-9 and TRBJ1-1, with D possibly being TRBD1 (5 bases). V lost 7 bases, J lost 4 bases, and 10 bases lay in between. The CDR3 extends over 12 amino acids. The germline V gene encodes CDR1 SEHNR and CDR2 FQNEAQ (reference sequence). The CDR3 bases are TGTGCCAGCACCAGGGCGGGCACTGAAGCTTTCTTT. Translated: CASTRAGTEAFF.

This clone has just a few counts. The rearrangement uses TRBV9 and TRBJ1-2; the match to TRBD1 covers 10 bases. The ends lost 5 bases at V and 4 bases at J; junction bases unmatched: 5. Germline CDR1 is SGDLS and CDR2 is YYNGEE. The length of the CDR3 is 14 residues. CDR3 coding DNA: TGTGCCAGCAGTACGGGACAGGGGAGCTATGGCTACACCTTC. Amino acids: CASSTGQGSYGYTF.

The chain recombines TRBV29-1 with TRBJ2-3; 7 bases fit TRBD1. The germline CDR1 and CDR2 sequences are SQVTM and ANQGSEA. This CDR3 is built from 15 residues. Trimming removed 7 bases from V and 2 bases from J; junction bases left unmatched: 12. The CDR3 nucleotides read TGCAGCGCCCCCGTCCCGGGACAGACCACAGATACGCAGTATTTT. Translation gives CSAPVPGQTTDTQYF.

The CDR3 loop is CASSHRAGELFF. The CDR3 nucleotides are TGTGCCAGCAGCCACAGGGCCGGGGAGCTGTTTTTT. The chain carries TRBV7-2 and TRBJ2-2, with a weak D call TRBD1 (6 bases). Germline values: CDR1 SGHTA, CDR2 FQGNSA. The CDR3 length is 12 residues. V was shortened by 5 bases and J by 6 bases, with 7 bases between the two germline ends.

The J gene is TRBJ2-3, the V gene TRBV9; TRBD2 matches at 13 bases. The CDR3 length is 20 residues. CDR1 is SGDLS and CDR2 is YYNGEE in the germline V gene. J gave up 1 base and V 2 bases, and 13 bases lay outside the gene matches. The CDR3 loop is CASSVGLAGFEGRRTDTQYF. The CDR3 DNA follows: TGTGCCAGCAGCGTGGGACTAGCGGGGTTTGAGGGCCGCCGCACAGATACGCAGTATTTT.

The chain carries TRBV28 and TRBJ1-2; a possible D gene is TRBD1 (5 bases). The germline V gene encodes CDR1 MDHEN and CDR2 SYDVKM. V lost 5 bases, J lost 6 bases, and 16 bases lay in between. The CDR3 extends over 14 amino acids. DNA of the CDR3: TGTGCCAGCAGTCCCCCAGGGTATCGGGATGGCTACACCTTC. Translated: CASSPPGYRDGYTF.